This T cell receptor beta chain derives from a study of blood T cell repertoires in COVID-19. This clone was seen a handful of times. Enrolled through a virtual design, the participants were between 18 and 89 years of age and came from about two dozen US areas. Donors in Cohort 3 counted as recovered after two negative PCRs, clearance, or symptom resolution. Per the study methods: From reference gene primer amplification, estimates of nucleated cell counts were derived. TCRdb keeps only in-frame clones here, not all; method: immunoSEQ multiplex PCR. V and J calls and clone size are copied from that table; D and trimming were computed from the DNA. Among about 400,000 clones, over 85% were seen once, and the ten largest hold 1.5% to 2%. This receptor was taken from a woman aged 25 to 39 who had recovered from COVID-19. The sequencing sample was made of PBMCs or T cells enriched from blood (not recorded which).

In DNA, the CDR3 is TGTGCCAGCAGTAGGGGGGGAGTTTCTTCCTACGAGCAGTACTTC. Encoded protein: CASSRGGVSSYEQYF. The chain recombines TRBV28 with TRBJ2-7, with D perhaps TRBD2 (7 bases). CDR1 and CDR2 (germline): MDHEN, SYDVKM. Trimming removed 5 bases at V and 1 base at J, with 15 bases between. CDR3 length: 15 residues.